These 19 T cell receptor beta chains share one sample of origin, sequenced in a study of blood T cell repertoires in COVID-19. Measured with immunoSEQ multiplex PCR; TCRdb has only the in-frame clones, and not every one. The repertoire holds some 57,000 clones, around 87% seen once, with approximately 0.99% in the top ten. Sample: peripheral blood. The receptors here all came from a man aged 70 or older with acute or convalescent COVID-19.

The chain joins TRBV7-9 to TRBJ1-1; D may be TRBD1 (5 bases). Germline lookup yields CDR1 SEHNR and CDR2 FQNEAQ (reference sequence). The V end lost 3 bases, the J end lost 6 bases, and 11 bases lay between the germline ends. The CDR3 is 13 amino acids. The CDR3 is CASSLETASEAFF. CDR3 nucleotides: TGTGCCAGCAGCTTGGAGACAGCATCTGAAGCTTTCTTT.

The chain has TRBV23-1 and TRBJ1-5; D is ambiguous. TRBV23-1 carries the ORF label, with uncertain function. The CDR3 is made up of 13 amino acids. V lost 9 bases and J 6 bases, leaving 15 bases between the germline ends. The CDR3 protein is CARIPGRTQPQHF. The CDR3 nucleotides read TGCGCCAGGATACCCGGGAGGACTCAGCCCCAGCATTTT.

The chain recombines TRBV5-1 with TRBJ2-7; D not certain. Germline CDR1 and CDR2: SGHRS and YFSETQ. The CDR3 has 14 amino acids. Trimming cost V 1 base and J 2 bases, with 10 bases left between them. CDR3 loop: CASSLRQRAYEQYF. The CDR3 bases are TGCGCCAGCAGCTTGCGGCAGCGTGCCTACGAGCAGTACTTC.

This clone showed up just once. The CDR3: CASSARDINSGNTIYF. The CDR3 DNA is TGTGCCAGCAGCGCACGGGACATAAACTCTGGAAACACCATATATTTT. The chain has TRBV9 and TRBJ1-3, with a possible D match to TRBD1 (6 bases). Germline V gives CDR1 SGDLS, CDR2 YYNGEE. CDR3 size: 16 residues. V lost 3 bases, J lost 0 bases, and 13 bases lay in between.

The gene calls are TRBV18 and TRBJ2-4, with D tentatively TRBD1 (6 bases). Trimming cost V 2 bases and J 1 base, with 21 bases left between them. CDR3 length: 19 residues. Germline CDR1 KGHSH, CDR2 LQKENI. In DNA form, the CDR3 reads TGTGCCAGCTCACCATTACACAATCAGGGGATTACGGCCAAAAACATTCAGTACTTC. Translating it yields CASSPLHNQGITAKNIQYF.

V gene TRBV11-2 combines with J gene TRBJ2-5, with D possibly being TRBD2 (6 bases). This CDR3 contains 12 residues. Germline CDR1 reads SGHAT; CDR2 reads FQNNGV. V lost 5 bases to trimming and J lost 4 bases, with 8 bases between them. The CDR3 loop is CASSQGGETQYF. The CDR3 nucleotides are TGTGCCAGCAGCCAGGGAGGAGAGACCCAGTACTTC.

The chain employs TRBV5-6 and TRBJ2-3; 8 bases match TRBD1. The germline V gene has CDR1 SGHDT and CDR2 YYEEEE. The trim removed 1 base at V and 7 bases at J, leaving 11 bases unmatched. CDR3 length: 16 residues. CDR3 protein: CASSLIIAQGANTQYF. For the CDR3, the DNA is TGTGCCAGCAGCTTGATCATCGCGCAGGGGGCTAATACGCAGTATTTT.

V and J are TRBV14 and TRBJ2-7; D uncertain. The CDR3 totals 15 residues. In germline, CDR1 is SGHDN, CDR2 FVKESK. Deletions cut 1 base from V and 2 bases from J, with 12 bases between. CDR3 sequence reads: CASSQGSIGPYEQYF. CDR3 coding DNA: TGTGCCAGCAGCCAAGGGTCCATTGGCCCCTACGAGCAGTACTTC.

This chain uses TRBV3-1 (or the pseudogene TRBV3-2) with TRBJ1-1; possible D gene TRBD1, 5 bases. Germline CDR1 is LGHDT and CDR2 is YNNKEL (reference sequence). V shed 1 base and J shed 5 bases, with 8 bases lying between them. This CDR3 is 13 amino acids long. CDR3 region: CASSQGGRTEAFF. CDR3 DNA sequence: TGTGCCAGCAGCCAAGGGGGGAGGACTGAAGCTTTCTTT.

This clone has more than one count but fewer than ten. The chain is built from TRBV27 and TRBJ2-7; D gene ambiguous. This CDR3 spans 16 amino acids. Trimming left V 0 bases short and J 2 bases short, with 14 bases between. Germline CDR1 and CDR2: MNHEY and SMNVEV (reference sequence). The DNA for the CDR3 is TGTGCCAGCAGTTTATCGTCGACGACACCCACCTACGAGCAGTACTTC. This encodes CASSLSSTTPTYEQYF.

The sample holds a few counts of this clone. V and J are TRBV19 and TRBJ2-1; 9 nucleotides match TRBD1. With 6 bases clipped from V and 6 bases from J, the junction kept 9 bases outside the gene matches. Germline V lookup: CDR1 LNHDA, CDR2 SQIVND (reference sequence). The CDR3 runs 15 residues. The CDR3 reads CASSARDRAVNEQFF. The CDR3 DNA sequence: TGTGCCAGTAGCGCCCGGGACAGGGCGGTCAATGAGCAGTTCTTC.

The V and J genes are TRBV5-1 and TRBJ2-1; D perhaps matches TRBD1 (5 bases). The CDR3 is 13 amino acids. Germline V gene sequence: CDR1 SGHRS, CDR2 YFSETQ. Between the trimmed V and J ends, which lost 5 bases and 7 bases, there was a span of 13 bases. The CDR3 DNA is TGCGCCAGCAGTGGTGACAGCTTGAATGAGCAGTTCTTC. It is translated as CASSGDSLNEQFF.

The table lists this clone with a count of one. The rearrangement uses TRBV2 and TRBJ1-4; TRBD1 matches 8 bases. Germline CDR1 is SNHLY and CDR2 is FYNNEI. J lost 7 bases, V lost 6 bases, and 7 bases had no gene match. The CDR3 loop spans 14 amino acids. The CDR3: CASRMDRVGEKLFF. CDR3 bases: TGTGCCAGCAGGATGGACAGGGTCGGTGAAAAACTGTTTTTT.

The chain carries TRBV7-9 and TRBJ1-3; no definite D call. The CDR3 loop spans 13 amino acids. Germline CDR1 reads SEHNR; CDR2 reads FQNEAQ (reference sequence). CDR3 loop: CAVSEASGNTIYF. The DNA of the CDR3 is TGTGCAGTTTCGGAGGCCTCTGGAAACACCATATATTTT.

The CDR3 protein is CASSLVRNTGELFF. CDR3 coding DNA: TGTGCCAGCAGCTTAGTTAGGAACACCGGGGAGCTGTTTTTT. This chain joins TRBV7-2 and TRBJ2-2; D is uncertain. V lost 1 base to trimming and J lost 1 base, with 4 bases between them. In germline, CDR1 is SGHTA, CDR2 FQGNSA. The CDR3 covers 14 residues.

The chain couples TRBV23-1 to TRBJ1-5; D is undetermined. TRBV23-1 is filed as an ORF, its function uncertain. V was shortened by 1 base and J by 6 bases, with 19 bases between the two germline ends. This CDR3 contains 17 residues. CDR3 nucleotides: TGCGCCAGCAGTCAATACTTCGGGGATCAGAGTTGTCAGCCCCAGCATTTT. It translates to CASSQYFGDQSCQPQHF.

The V gene is TRBV19, the J gene TRBJ1-2, with D maybe TRBD1 (6 bases). The ends were cut back, 7 bases at V and 7 bases at J, with 13 bases in the middle. Germline V gene lookup returns CDR1 LNHDA and CDR2 SQIVND (reference sequence). The CDR3 totals 12 residues. The CDR3, as DNA: TGTGCCAGTACGAACAGGGAGCCTGGCTACACCTTC. Translating gives CASTNREPGYTF.

The chain combines TRBV15 with TRBJ2-1; D remains unclear. V was pared by 5 bases and J by 12 bases, with 14 bases between. Per the germline V gene, CDR1 is LNHNV and CDR2 is YYDKDF (reference sequence). The length of the CDR3 is 12 residues. The CDR3 DNA reads TGTGCCACCAGCGATCCGAGTATAAGGCAGTTCTTC. Amino acid sequence: CATSDPSIRQFF.

Here the CDR3 DNA reads TGTGCCAGTAACAGTTATCGAGAGACCCAGTACTTC. This encodes CASNSYRETQYF. V gene TRBV28 combines with J gene TRBJ2-5; no definite D call. Trimming stripped 9 bases from V and 4 bases from J, with 12 bases between. The CDR3 is 12 amino acids. CDR1 MDHEN and CDR2 SYDVKM come from the germline V gene.